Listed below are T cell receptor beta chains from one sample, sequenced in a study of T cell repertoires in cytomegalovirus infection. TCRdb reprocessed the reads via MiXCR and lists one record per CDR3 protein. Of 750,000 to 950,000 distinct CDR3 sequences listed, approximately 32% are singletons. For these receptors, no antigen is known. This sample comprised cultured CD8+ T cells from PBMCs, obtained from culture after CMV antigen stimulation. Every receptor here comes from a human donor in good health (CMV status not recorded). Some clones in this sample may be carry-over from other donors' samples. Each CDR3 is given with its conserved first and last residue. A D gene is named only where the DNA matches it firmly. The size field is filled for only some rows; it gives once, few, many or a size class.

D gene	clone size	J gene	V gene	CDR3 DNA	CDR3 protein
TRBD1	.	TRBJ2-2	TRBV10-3	TGTGCCATCACTACGGACAGGGGGCTAGTAACCGGGGAGCTGTTTTTT	CAITTDRGLVTGELFF
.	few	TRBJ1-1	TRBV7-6	TGTGCCAGCAGCTTAGTAGGCAGCCCCACTGAAGCTTTCTTT	CASSLVGSPTEAFF
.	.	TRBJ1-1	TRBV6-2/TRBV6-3	TGTGCCAGCAGTTACCCATCGAGGGGTCTCACTGAAGCTTTCTTT	CASSYPSRGLTEAFF
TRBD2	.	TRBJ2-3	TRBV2	TGTGCCAGCAGTGAACGGGGGGGCACAGATACGCAGTATTTT	CASSERGGTDTQYF
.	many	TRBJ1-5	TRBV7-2	TGTGCCAGCAGCCCGAGGGACGGTAGCAATCAGCCCCAGCATTTT	CASSPRDGSNQPQHF
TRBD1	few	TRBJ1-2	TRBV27	TGTGCCAGCAGCCCTTACAGGGGGAGCTCCCTAGGCTACACCTTC	CASSPYRGSSLGYTF
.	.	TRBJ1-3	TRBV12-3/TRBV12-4	TGTGCCAGCAGTTTATATGCTGGAAACACCATATATTTT	CASSLYAGNTIYF
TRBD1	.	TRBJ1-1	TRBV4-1	TGCGCCAGCAGCTATGGACAGGGGCGAGGGAACACTGAAGCTTTCTTT	CASSYGQGRGNTEAFF
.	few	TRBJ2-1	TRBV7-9	TGTGCCAGCAGCCTAGGGGCGGGGCCCCTAGGAGAGCAGTTCTTC	CASSLGAGPLGEQFF
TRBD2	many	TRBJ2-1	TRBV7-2	TGTGCCAGCAGCTTAGGTCCCAGCGGGAGCTCCTACAATGAGCAGTTCTTC	CASSLGPSGSSYNEQFF
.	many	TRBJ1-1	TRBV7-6	TGTGCCAGCAGCTTAGCGCCGGGGCCGAACACTGAAGCTTTCTTT	CASSLAPGPNTEAFF
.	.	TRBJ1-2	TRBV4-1	TGCGCCAGCAGCCCGAAGGCAGGGGCCGACTATGGCTACACCTTC	CASSPKAGADYGYTF
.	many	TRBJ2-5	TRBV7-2	TGTGCCAGCAGCCGGTCCCTCGGGTTACAAGAGACCCAGTACTTC	CASSRSLGLQETQYF
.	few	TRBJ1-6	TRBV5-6	TGTGCCAGCAGCCTGGGGGCGGGTGTGTTGTCACCCCTCCACTTT	CASSLGAGVLSPLHF
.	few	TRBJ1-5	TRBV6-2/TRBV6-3	TGTGCCAGCAGTTACTCAGGGGAGGGCAATCAGCCCCAGCATTTT	CASSYSGEGNQPQHF
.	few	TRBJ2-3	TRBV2	TGTGCCAGCAGTGACGCGGGGGCCCACACAGATACGCAGTATTTT	CASSDAGAHTDTQYF
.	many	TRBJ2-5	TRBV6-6	TGTGCCAGCAGTTACCGGGAGACCCAGTACTTC	CASSYRETQYF
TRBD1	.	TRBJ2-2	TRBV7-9	TGTGCCAGCAGCGAGCTGGGGACAGGGGCCACCGGGGAGCTGTTTTTT	CASSELGTGATGELFF
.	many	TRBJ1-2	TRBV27	TGCGCCAGCAGCTTGGCAGGGAACTATGGCTACACCTTC	CASSLAGNYGYTF
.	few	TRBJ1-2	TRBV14	TGTGCCAGCAGCCCAGTAGTCCGGGAAGGGGTAAATAGTGGCTACACCTTC	CASSPVVREGVNSGYTF
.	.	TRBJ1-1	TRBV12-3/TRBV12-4	TGTGCCAGCAGCCCTGGTGGGGGGGGGGACACTGAAGCTTTCTTT	CASSPGGGGDTEAFF
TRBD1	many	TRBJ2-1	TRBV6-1	TGTGCCAGCAGTGAAGAGGGGGCCCCCTACAATGAGCAGTTCTTC	CASSEEGAPYNEQFF
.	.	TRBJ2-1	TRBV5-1	TGCGCCAGCAGCCCGTTGTGGGGCAACGACAATGAGCAGTTCTTC	CASSPLWGNDNEQFF
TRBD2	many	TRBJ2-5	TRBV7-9	TGTGCCAGCAGCTTACGGGGGGAAGAGACCCAGTACTTC	CASSLRGEETQYF
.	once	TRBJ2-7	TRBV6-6	TGTGCCAGCAGTTATTTAGGTTTGGGTGAGCAGTACTTC	CASSYLGLGEQYF
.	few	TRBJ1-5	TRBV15	TGTGCCACCAGCAGAGACAGGGGACGAGGTCAGCCCCAGCATTTT	CATSRDRGRGQPQHF
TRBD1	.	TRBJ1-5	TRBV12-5	TGTGCTAGTGGTTTCGGGACAGAAATACTATATAGCAATCAGCCCCAGCATTTT	CASGFGTEILYSNQPQHF
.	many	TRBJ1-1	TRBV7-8	TGTGCCAGCAGCCCGGCGGGACTTACTTATCACACTGAAGCTTTCTTT	CASSPAGLTYHTEAFF
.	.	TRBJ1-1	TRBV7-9	TGTGCCAGCAGCTCGTATATGGACAGCAAAGCTTTCTTT	CASSSYMDSKAFF
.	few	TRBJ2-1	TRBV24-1	TGTGCCACCAGTGACACCTCGGACAGATACCCTTCCTACAATGAGCAGTTCTTC	CATSDTSDRYPSYNEQFF
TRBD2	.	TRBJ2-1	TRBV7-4	TGTGCCAGCAGCTTAGAAATAGCGGGGGGATTCCACAATGAGCAGTTCTTC	CASSLEIAGGFHNEQFF
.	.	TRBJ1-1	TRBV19	TGTGCCACCTCGTCCCCCGGGACTGAAGCTTTCTTT	CATSSPGTEAFF
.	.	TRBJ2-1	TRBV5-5	TGTGCCAGCAGCTTTCAAGCGGACATTTACAATGAGCAGTTCTTC	CASSFQADIYNEQFF
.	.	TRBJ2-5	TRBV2	TGTGCCAGCAGTGAGGAAGAGACCCAGTACTTC	CASSEEETQYF
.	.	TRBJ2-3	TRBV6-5	TGTGCCAGCAGTTACGGTTACAGCACAGATACGCAGTATTTT	CASSYGYSTDTQYF
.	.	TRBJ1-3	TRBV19	TGCGCGAAAGACGGTGAAGAGGGAAACACCATATATTTT	CAKDGEEGNTIYF
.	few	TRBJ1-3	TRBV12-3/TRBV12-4	TGTGCCAGCAGTTTAGCGGGAGGGGAGACGGCCATATATTTT	CASSLAGGETAIYF
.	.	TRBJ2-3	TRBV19	TGTGCCAGTAGTATTGGCGGGACCGCGCGGGATACGCAGTATTTT	CASSIGGTARDTQYF
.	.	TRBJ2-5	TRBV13	TGTGCCAGCAGCTTCGGGCGGGGCAAGGGAAAGACCCAGTACTTC	CASSFGRGKGKTQYF
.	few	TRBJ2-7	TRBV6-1	TGTGCCAGCGCTCCAGAAATTTACGAGCAGTACTTC	CASAPEIYEQYF
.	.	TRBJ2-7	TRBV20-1	TGCAGTGCTCAGGACGGATACAGTAGCTCCTACGAGCAGTACTTC	CSAQDGYSSSYEQYF
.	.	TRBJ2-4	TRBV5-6	TGTGCCAGCAGCCCCGAGGGGAGCGTAAACATTCAGTACTTC	CASSPEGSVNIQYF